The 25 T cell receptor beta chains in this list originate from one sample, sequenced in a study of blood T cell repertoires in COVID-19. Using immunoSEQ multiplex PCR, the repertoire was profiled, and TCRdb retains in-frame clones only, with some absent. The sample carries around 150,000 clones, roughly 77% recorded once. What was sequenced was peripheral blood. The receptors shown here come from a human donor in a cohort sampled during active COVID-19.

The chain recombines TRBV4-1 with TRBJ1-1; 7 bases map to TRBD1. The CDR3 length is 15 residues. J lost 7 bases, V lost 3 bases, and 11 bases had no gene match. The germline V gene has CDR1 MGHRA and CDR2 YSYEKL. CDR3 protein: CASSHLTGAQGEAFF. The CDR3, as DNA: TGCGCCAGCAGCCACCTTACAGGGGCTCAGGGTGAAGCTTTCTTT.

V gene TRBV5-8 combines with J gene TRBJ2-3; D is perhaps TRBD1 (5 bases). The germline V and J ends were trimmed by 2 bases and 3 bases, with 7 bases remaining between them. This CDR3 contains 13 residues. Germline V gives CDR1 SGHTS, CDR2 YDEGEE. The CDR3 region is CASSFQGTDTQYF. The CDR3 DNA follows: TGTGCCAGCAGCTTTCAGGGAACAGATACGCAGTATTTT.

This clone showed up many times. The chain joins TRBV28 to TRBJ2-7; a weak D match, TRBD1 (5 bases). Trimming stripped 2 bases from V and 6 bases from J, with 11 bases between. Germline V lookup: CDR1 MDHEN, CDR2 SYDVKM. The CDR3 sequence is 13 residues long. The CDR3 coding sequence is TGTGCCAGCAGTTTACCAGGGTTGGGCGAGCAGTACTTC. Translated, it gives CASSLPGLGEQYF.

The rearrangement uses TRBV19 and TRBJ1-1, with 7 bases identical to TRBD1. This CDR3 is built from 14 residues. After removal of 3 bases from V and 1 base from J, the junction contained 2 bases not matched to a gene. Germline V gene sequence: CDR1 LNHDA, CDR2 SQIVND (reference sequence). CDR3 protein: CASSMGQQNTEAFF. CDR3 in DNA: TGTGCCAGTAGTATGGGACAGCAGAACACTGAAGCTTTCTTT.

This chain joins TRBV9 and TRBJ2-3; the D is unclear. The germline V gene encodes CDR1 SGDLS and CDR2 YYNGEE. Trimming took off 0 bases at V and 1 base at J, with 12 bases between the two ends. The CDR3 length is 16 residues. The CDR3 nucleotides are TGTGCCAGCAGCGTAGATCCAGGATCGGGCACAGATACGCAGTATTTT. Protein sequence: CASSVDPGSGTDTQYF.

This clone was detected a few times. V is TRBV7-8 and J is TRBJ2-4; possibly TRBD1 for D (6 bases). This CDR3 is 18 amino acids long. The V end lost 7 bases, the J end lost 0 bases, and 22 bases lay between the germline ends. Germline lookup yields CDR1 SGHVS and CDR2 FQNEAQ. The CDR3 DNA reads TGTGCCAGCATGGAAGGCAGGGGACGCTTACAAGCCAAAAACATTCAGTACTTC. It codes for CASMEGRGRLQAKNIQYF.

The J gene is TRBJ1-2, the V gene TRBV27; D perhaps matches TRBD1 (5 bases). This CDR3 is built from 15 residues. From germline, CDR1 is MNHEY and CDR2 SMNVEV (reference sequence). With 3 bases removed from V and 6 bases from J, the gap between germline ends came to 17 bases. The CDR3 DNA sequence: TGTGCCAGCAGTTTGGGGCGCAGGGAAGGGGATGGCTACACCTTC. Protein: CASSLGRREGDGYTF.

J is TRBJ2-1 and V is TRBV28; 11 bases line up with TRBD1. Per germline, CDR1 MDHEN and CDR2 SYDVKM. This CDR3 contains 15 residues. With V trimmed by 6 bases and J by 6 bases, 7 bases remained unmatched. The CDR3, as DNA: TGTGCCAGCAGCCTTCCGGGACAGGGGGTCAATGAGCAGTTCTTC. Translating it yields CASSLPGQGVNEQFF. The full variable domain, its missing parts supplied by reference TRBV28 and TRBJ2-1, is DVKVTQSSRYLVKRTGEKVFLECVQDMDHENMFWYRQDPGLGLRLIYFSYDVKMKEKGDIPEGYSVSREKKERFSLILESASTNQTSMYLCASSLPGQGVNEQFFGPGTRLTVL.

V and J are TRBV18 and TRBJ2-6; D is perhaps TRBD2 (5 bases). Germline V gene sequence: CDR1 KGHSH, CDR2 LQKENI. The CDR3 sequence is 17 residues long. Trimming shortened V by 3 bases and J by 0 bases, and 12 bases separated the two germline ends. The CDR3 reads CASSPIGILSGANVLTF. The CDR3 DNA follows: TGTGCCAGCTCACCCATCGGGATCCTCTCTGGGGCCAACGTCCTGACTTTC.

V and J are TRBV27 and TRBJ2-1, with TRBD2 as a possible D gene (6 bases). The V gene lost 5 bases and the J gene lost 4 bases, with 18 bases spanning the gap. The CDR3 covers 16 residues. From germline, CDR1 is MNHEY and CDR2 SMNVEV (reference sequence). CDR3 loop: CASSPGSDREYNEQFF. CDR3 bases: TGTGCCAGCAGTCCTGGGTCCGACCGGGAGTACAATGAGCAGTTCTTC.

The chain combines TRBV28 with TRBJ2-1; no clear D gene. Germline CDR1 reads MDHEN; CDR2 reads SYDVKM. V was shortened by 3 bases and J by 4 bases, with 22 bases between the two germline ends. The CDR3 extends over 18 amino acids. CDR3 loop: CASSFPNDSTPRYNEQFF. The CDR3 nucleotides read TGTGCCAGCAGTTTCCCGAACGACTCCACTCCGAGATACAATGAGCAGTTCTTC.

The CDR3 loop is CASSPNAGNYGYTF. The DNA of the CDR3 is TGTGCCAGCAGCCCCAACGCAGGAAACTATGGCTACACCTTC. The chain combines TRBV7-2 with TRBJ1-2; D not certain. There are 14 residues in the CDR3. V dropped 5 bases and J dropped 2 bases, with 12 bases sitting between them. Germline lookup yields CDR1 SGHTA and CDR2 FQGNSA.

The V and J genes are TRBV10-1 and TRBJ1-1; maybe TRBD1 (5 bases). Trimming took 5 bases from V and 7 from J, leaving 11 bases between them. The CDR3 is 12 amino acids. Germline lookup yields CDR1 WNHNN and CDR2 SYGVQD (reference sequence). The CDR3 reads CASSHSTGEAFF. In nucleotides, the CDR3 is TGCGCCAGCAGTCATTCTACAGGTGAAGCTTTCTTT.

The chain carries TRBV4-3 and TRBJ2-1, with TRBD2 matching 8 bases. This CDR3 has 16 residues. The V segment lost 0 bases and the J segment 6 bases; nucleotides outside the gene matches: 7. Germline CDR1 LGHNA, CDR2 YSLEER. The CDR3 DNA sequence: TGCGCCAGCAGCCAAGATATTAGCGGGAAAGGCAATGAGCAGTTCTTC. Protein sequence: CASSQDISGKGNEQFF.

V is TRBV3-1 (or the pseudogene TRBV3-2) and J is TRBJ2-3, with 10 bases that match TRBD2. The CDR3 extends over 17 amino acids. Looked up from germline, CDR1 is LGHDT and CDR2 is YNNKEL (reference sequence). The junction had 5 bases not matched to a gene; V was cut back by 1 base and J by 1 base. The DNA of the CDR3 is TGTGCCAGCAGCCAAGTCCTAGCGGGAGACGGCACAGATACGCAGTATTTT. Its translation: CASSQVLAGDGTDTQYF.

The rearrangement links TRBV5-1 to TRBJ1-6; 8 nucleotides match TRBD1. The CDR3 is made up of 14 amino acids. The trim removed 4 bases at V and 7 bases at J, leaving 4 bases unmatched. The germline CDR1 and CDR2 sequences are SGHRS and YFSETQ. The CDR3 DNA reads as TGCGCCAGCAGCCCGGACAGGGCGAATTCACCCCTCCACTTT. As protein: CASSPDRANSPLHF.

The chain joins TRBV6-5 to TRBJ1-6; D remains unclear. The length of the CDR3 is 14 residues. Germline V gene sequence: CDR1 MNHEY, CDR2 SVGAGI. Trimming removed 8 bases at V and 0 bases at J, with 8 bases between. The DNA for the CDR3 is TGTGCCAGCGGTCGGAGCTCCTATAATTCACCCCTCCACTTT. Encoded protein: CASGRSSYNSPLHF.

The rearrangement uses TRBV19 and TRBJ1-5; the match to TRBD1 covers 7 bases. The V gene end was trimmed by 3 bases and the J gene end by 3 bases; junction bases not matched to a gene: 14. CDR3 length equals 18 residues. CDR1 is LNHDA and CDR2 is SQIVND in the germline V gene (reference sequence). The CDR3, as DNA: TGTGCCAGTAGTATTAGTATTTCTGGAACAGGGGTCAATCAGCCCCAGCATTTT. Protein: CASSISISGTGVNQPQHF.

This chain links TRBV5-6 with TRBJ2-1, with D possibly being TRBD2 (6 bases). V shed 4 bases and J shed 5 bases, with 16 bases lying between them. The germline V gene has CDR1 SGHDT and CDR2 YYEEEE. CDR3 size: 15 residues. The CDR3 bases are TGTGCCAGCAGCCCGGACCGGGGGTTTGACAATGAGCAGTTCTTC. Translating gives CASSPDRGFDNEQFF. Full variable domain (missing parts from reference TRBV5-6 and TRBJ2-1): DAGVTQSPTHLIKTRGQQVTLRCSPKSGHDTVSWYQQALGQGPQFIFQYYEEEERQRGNFPDRFSGHQFPNYSSELNVNALLLGDSALYLCASSPDRGFDNEQFFGPGTRLTVL.

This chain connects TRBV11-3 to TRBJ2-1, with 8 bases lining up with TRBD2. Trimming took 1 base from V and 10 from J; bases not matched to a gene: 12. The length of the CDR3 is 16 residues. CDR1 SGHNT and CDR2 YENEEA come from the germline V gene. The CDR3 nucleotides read TGTGCCAGCAGCTTAGGCCCCCAGGCGGGCGGGGGGGAGCAGTTCTTC. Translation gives CASSLGPQAGGGEQFF.

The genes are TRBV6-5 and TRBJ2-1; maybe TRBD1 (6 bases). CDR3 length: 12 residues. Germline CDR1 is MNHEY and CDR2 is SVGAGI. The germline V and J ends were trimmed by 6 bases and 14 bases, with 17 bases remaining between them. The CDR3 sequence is CASSGYDRPEFF. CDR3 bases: TGTGCCAGCAGCGGATACGACAGGCCGGAGTTCTTC.

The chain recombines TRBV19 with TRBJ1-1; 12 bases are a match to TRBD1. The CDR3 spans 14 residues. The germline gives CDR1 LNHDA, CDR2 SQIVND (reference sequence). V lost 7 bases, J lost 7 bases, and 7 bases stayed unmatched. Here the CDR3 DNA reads TGTGCCAGTAACAGGGACAGGGGGCGCGGTGAAGCTTTCTTT. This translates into CASNRDRGRGEAFF.

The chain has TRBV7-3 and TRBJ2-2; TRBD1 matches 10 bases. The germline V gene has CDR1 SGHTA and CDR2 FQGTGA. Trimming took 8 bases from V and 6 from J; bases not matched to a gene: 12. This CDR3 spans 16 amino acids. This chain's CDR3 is CASQGAGTGDAGELFF. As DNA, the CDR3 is TGTGCCAGCCAGGGGGCCGGGACAGGGGATGCCGGGGAGCTGTTTTTT.

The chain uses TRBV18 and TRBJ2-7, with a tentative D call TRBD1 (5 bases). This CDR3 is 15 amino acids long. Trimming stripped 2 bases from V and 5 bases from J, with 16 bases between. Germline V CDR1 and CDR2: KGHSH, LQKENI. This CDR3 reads CASSPSSGPRDEQYF. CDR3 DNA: TGTGCCAGCTCACCAAGCTCAGGGCCCAGAGACGAGCAGTACTTC.

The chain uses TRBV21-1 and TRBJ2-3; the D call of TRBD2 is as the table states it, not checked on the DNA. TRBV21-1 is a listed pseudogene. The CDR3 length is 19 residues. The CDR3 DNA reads TGTGCCAGCAGCAAGGGGAGGAGGGGGACTAGCGGGGTCTCAGATACGCAGTATTTT. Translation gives CASSKGRRGTSGVSDTQYF.